This T cell receptor (beta chain) was sequenced during a study of T cells in Graves' hyperthyroidism and ophthalmopathy. Study-wide points: Most clonotypes expanded in thyroid above 0.001 were likewise present in blood. Through a model of 13 V-J features, ophthalmopathy was separated from stable hyperthyroidism.

Concerning this clonotype: The antigen is undetermined.

RNA transcripts gave rise to amplified TCR beta CDR3 regions. TCR CDR3 underwent first-round RT-PCR with the HTBI primer set. From the multiplex PCR reads, TCRdb called clonotypes with MiXCR, one entry per CDR3 protein. The repertoire consists of over 550,000 distinct CDR3 sequences, with approximately 16% occurring once and the leading ten covering around a sixth. Per germline, CDR1 LNHDA and CDR2 SQIVND (reference sequence). This CDR3 has 15 residues. V dropped 6 bases and J dropped 6 bases, with 17 bases sitting between them. The diagnoses drew upon clinical symptoms, serum thyroxine and TRAb, thyroid ultrasound and orbital computed tomography.

Sequenced material: blood. The J gene is TRBJ2-2, the V gene TRBV19, with unresolved D. The source is a woman aged 18-29 years with Graves' hyperthyroidism. The CDR3 spells CASRPLGPSPGELFF. The CDR3 coding sequence is TGTGCCAGTAGACCATTGGGTCCTAGTCCCGGGGAGCTGTTTTTT.